This T cell receptor beta chain is from a study of cytomegalovirus exposure and HLA in healthy donors. Study-level points and caveats: In an earlier analysis, productive rearrangement rates for most beta V segments clustered near 87% or 30%.

The PCR had 60 Vbeta and 13 Jbeta primers. Measured with immunoSEQ multiplex PCR; TCRdb has only the in-frame clones, and not every one. Among around 160,000 clones listed, 70% to 85% were seen once. The length of the CDR3 is 16 residues. Unmatched junction bases numbered 7, after V lost 3 bases and J lost 8 bases. Germline CDR1 MRHNA, CDR2 SNTAGT. This clone was seen a few times. Its antigen is not identified. The source is a man between 45 and 60 years old in good health and CMV-seropositive. The chain recombines TRBV6-4 with TRBJ2-3; 14 nucleotides line up with TRBD2. The sample comprised PBMCs. CDR3 nucleotides: TGTGCCAGCAGTGAGCGACTAGCGGGGGGGCTTGTTACGCAGTATTTT. Protein product: CASSERLAGGLVTQYF.